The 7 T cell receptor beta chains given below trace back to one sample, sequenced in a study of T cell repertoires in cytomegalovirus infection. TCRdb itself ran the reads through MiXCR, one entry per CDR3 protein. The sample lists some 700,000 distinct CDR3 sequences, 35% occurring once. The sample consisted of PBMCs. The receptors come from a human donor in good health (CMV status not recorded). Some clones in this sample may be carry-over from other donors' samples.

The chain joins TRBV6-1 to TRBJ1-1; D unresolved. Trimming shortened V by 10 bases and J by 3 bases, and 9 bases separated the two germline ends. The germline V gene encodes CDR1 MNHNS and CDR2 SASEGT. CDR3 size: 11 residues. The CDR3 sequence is CATRFHTEAFF. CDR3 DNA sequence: TGTGCCACGAGGTTTCACACTGAAGCTTTCTTT.

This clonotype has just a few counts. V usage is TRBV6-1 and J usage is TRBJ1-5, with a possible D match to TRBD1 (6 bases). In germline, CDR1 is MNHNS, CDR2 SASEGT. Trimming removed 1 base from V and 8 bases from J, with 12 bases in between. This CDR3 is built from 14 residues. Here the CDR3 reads CASSEGTGTEPQHF. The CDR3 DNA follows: TGTGCCAGCAGTGAAGGAACAGGGACGGAGCCCCAGCATTTT.

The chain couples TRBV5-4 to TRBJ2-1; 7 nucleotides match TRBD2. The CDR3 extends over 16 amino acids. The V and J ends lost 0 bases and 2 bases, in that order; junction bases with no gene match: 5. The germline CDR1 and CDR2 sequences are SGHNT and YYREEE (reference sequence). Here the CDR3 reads CASSLAGGTTYNEQFF. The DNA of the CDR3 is TGTGCCAGCAGCTTGGCGGGGGGAACTACCTACAATGAGCAGTTCTTC.

The DNA of the CDR3 is TGCGCCAGCGGGGGAGGAGGGGTCCCCCACGAGCAGTACTTC. Protein sequence: CASGGGGVPHEQYF. The chain links TRBV5-1 to TRBJ2-7; D possibly corresponds to TRBD2 (6 bases). V gave up 7 bases and J gave up 5 bases, with 19 bases separating them. The germline V gene encodes CDR1 SGHRS and CDR2 YFSETQ. The length of the CDR3 is 14 residues.

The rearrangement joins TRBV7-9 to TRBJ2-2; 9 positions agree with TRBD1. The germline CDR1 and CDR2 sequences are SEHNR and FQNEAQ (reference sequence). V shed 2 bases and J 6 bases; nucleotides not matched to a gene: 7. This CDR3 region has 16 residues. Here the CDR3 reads CASSLSGTGIAGELFF. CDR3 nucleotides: TGTGCCAGCAGCTTATCCGGGACAGGGATCGCCGGGGAGCTGTTTTTT.

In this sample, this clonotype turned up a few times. Written as DNA, the CDR3 is TGTGCCAGCAGTTTATGGGCCGGGGGACAGGGGGAGAGGGTGGGCCCAGATACGCAGTATTTT. Residues: CASSLWAGGQGERVGPDTQYF. The chain combines TRBV28 with TRBJ2-3, with 11 bases identical to TRBD1. The CDR3 sequence is 21 residues long. The trim removed 0 bases at V and 4 bases at J, leaving 18 bases unmatched. Germline V lookup: CDR1 MDHEN, CDR2 SYDVKM.

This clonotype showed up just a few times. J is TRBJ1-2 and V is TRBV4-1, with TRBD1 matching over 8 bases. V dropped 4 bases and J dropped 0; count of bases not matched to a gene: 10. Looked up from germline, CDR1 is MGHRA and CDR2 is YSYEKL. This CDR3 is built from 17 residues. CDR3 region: CASSRDRGDKSNYGYTF. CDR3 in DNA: TGCGCCAGCAGCCGCGACAGGGGCGACAAATCTAACTATGGCTACACCTTC.